This entry concerns a single T cell receptor (beta chain). Its target is not known. The source of the sample is a study of cytomegalovirus exposure and HLA in healthy donors. With V trimmed by 5 bases and J by 1 base, 7 bases remained unmatched. The CDR3 has 17 residues. CDR1 is MDHEN, CDR2 SYDVKM, per germline. The donors were in the roughly 120-subject validation cohort; that cohort was separate from the roughly 660-subject first cohort. Study conclusions and caveats: In vitro assays verified that three CMV-associated chains recognized CMV antigens specifically. Rarity marked most TCR sequences, yet some public TCRs occurred in many donors. For cytomegalovirus status, the classifier reportedly gave diagnoses with high specificity and sensitivity.

TCRdb's copy holds only in-frame clones and misses some; the assay was immunoSEQ multiplex PCR. The sample holds some 250,000 clones, roughly 90% seen once. The receptor's source is a woman between 18 and 29 years old in good health and CMV-seronegative. The chain uses TRBV28 and TRBJ2-7; 14 nucleotides line up with TRBD2. The sequencing sample was made of PBMCs. The CDR3 protein is CASSGGTSGGRSYEQYF. CDR3 coding DNA: TGTGCCAGCAGTGGGGGGACTAGCGGGGGCCGATCCTACGAGCAGTACTTC.